This TCR beta chain was captured in a study of blood T cell repertoires in COVID-19 (dated by TCRdb to 2020 to 2022). For the wider study: Samples from collaborators originated in the United States, Italy and Spain and spanned both the acute and convalescent phases of COVID-19. The material from the prospective study consisted of cDNA or gDNA derived from T cells, B-cell-depleted T cells, or PBMCs. Deeply sampled blood TCRbeta repertoires from subjects exposed to, actively infected with, or recovered from COVID-19 were included in the dataset. The repertoires were released in a freely available public database intended as a resource for research on the immune response to SARS-CoV-2. The samples were drawn from two sources: the first 160 participants of the ongoing ImmuneRACE study, and fewer than 1,500 subjects contributed by 6 global collaborators. The sample metadata nearly always contained a de-identified subject ID, COVID-19 status, age in years and sex. Where HLA class I and class II types were available, the types were taken from metadata supplied by the sample provider, not from assay-based typing. On the study overall, not on this receptor specifically: How much clinical and demographic metadata was included differed by source and by participant, and the metadata was provided uncurated.

TCRbeta CDR3 regions were amplified from genomic DNA by means of the immunoSEQ Assay, a bias-controlled multiplex PCR. The published analysis was carried out like this. Nucleated cell counts per sample were estimated from amplification of reference gene primers within the assay. To quantify the absolute abundance of each unique TCRbeta CDR3 rearrangement, sequence reads were collapsed and filtered. For each sample, productive Simpson clonality was calculated by taking the square root of Simpson's diversity index across productive rearrangements. What TCRdb holds here is the immuneACCESS table cut down to in-frame rearrangements. Part of the clones is not present; checked against another copy, under half of the missing clones reflect an unresolved V gene, and the others are unexplained. V and J calls and clone size come straight from that table; D and trimming were deduced from the DNA. For this sample there are 200,000 to 250,000 clones; approximately 80% appear just once. The top ten hold about 8.3% of the sample.

A word on this clone: The antigen it binds to is not known. No base quality values were provided; no much bigger clone lies one nucleotide off. Other DNA sequences within the sample encode an identical CDR3.

At one collaborating source in Seattle, patients were enrolled during active infection and were followed longitudinally through the course of disease. Whole blood was collected in K2EDTA tubes by collaborating institutions according to the institutions' own protocols. Collaborator samples were shipped for TCRbeta analysis as frozen whole blood, isolated PBMCs, or DNA extracted from either sample type. Sequencing used peripheral blood. The TCR comes from a woman older than 75 with COVID-19, enrolled during active disease.

The DNA sequence is given as TGTGCCAGCAGCCAAGTGGGGGGCTATGGCTACACCTTC. It specifies CASSQVGGYGYTF. The sequence links TRBV3-1 (or the pseudogene TRBV3-2) to TRBJ1-2; the D region possibly corresponds to TRBD1 (5 bases align). From its cysteine to its phenylalanine, the CDR3 spans 13 amino acids. The kept DNA is CDR3 alone, 39 bases in frame from the first base. In the germline V gene (reference sequence), CDR1 corresponds to LGHDT and CDR2 to YNNKEL. V is cut by 1 base and J by 4 bases, and the space between the germline ends is 7 bases.